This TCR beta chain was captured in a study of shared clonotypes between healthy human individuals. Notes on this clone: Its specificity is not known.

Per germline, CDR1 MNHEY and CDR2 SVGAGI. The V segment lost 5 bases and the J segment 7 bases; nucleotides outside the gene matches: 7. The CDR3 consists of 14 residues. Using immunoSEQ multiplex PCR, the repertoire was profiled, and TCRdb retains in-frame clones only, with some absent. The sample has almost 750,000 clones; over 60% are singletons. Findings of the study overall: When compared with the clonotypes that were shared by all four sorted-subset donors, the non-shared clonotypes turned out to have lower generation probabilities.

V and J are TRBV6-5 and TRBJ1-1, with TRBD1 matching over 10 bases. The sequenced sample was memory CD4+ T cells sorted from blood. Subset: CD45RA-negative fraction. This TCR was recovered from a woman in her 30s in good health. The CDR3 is CASSRQGAQGEAFF. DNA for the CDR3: TGTGCCAGCAGTAGACAGGGGGCACAAGGTGAAGCTTTCTTT.